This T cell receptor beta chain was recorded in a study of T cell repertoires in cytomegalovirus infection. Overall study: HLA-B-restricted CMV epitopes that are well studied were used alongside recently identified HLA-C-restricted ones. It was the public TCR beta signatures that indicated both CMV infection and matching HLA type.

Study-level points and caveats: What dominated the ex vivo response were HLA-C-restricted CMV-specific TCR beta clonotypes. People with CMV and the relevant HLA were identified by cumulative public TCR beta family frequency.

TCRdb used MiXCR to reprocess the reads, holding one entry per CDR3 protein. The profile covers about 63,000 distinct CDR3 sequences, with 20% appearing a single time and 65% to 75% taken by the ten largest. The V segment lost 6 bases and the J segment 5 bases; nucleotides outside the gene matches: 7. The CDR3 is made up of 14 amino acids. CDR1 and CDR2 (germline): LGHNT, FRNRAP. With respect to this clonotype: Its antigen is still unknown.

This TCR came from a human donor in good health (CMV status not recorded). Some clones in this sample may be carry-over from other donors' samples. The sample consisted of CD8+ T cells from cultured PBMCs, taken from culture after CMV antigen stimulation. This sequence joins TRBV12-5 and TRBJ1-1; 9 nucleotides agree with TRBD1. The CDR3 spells CASGTGTGRTEAFF. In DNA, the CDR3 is TGTGCTAGTGGCACCGGGACAGGGAGGACTGAAGCTTTCTTT. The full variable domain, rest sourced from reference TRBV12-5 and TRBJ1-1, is DARVTQTPRHKVTEMGQEVTMRCQPILGHNTVFWYRQTMMQGLELLAYFRNRAPLDDSGMPKDRFSAEMPDATLATLKIQPSEPRDSAVYFCASGTGTGRTEAFFGQGTRLTVV.